One and the same sample provided the 27 T cell receptor beta chains below, sequenced in a study of identical twins (dated by TCRdb to the mid-2010s). The library was made by 5' RACE. Sequencer: Illumina HiSeq 2000. TCRdb reworked the public reads: Q25 trimming with fastp, MiXCR clone assembly, productive beta chains retained. CDR3 protein sequences are deduplicated, and each keeps its most common genes and DNA. Recorded for this sample are about 720,000 distinct CDR3 sequences; about 18% of them occurred a single time. The ten most abundant clones make up around 13% of the sample. In addition, the sample was reused for a study of T cells expressing NK-cell markers.

Sequenced: PBMCs. The source is a woman between 18 and 29 years old in good health.

V and J are TRBV5-1 and TRBJ2-2; possibly TRBD1 for D (6 bases). This CDR3 is 16 amino acids long. V was trimmed by 4 bases and J by 4 bases, leaving 17 bases between them. Germline V lookup: CDR1 SGHRS, CDR2 YFSETQ. CDR3 sequence reads: CASSRNRELGTGELFF. CDR3 sequence (DNA): TGCGCCAGCAGCAGAAACAGGGAGTTAGGCACCGGGGAGCTGTTTTTT. Full variable domain (rest looked up from reference TRBV5-1 and TRBJ2-2): KAGVTQTPRYLIKTRGQQVTLSCSPISGHRSVSWYQQTPGQGLQFLFEYFSETQRNKGNFPGRFSGRQFSNSRSEMNVSTLELGDSALYLCASSRNRELGTGELFFGEGSRLTVL.

The chain is built from TRBV5-1 and TRBJ2-2; no reliable D call. The V end was cut by 4 bases, the J end by 6 bases, with 13 bases between. The CDR3 extends over 14 amino acids. Germline CDR1 reads SGHRS; CDR2 reads YFSETQ. The CDR3 spells CASSPSPPAGELFF. CDR3 coding DNA: TGCGCCAGCAGCCCTTCCCCCCCGGCCGGGGAGCTGTTTTTT.

This clonotype was detected only a few times. The V call is TRBV29-1, the J call TRBJ2-7; D might be TRBD1 (5 bases). The CDR3 extends over 13 amino acids. Germline CDR1 SQVTM, CDR2 ANQGSEA. Trimming shortened V by 4 bases and J by 2 bases, and 12 bases separated the two germline ends. This chain's CDR3 is CSVVAGLTYEQYF. CDR3 DNA sequence: TGCAGCGTTGTGGCAGGGTTGACCTACGAGCAGTACTTC.

This sequence joins TRBV19 and TRBJ1-4; no definite D call. V was cut by 1 base and J by 8 bases, with 8 bases left in between. CDR1 is LNHDA and CDR2 is SQIVND in the germline V gene (reference sequence). This CDR3 is built from 13 residues. The DNA of the CDR3 is TGTGCCAGTAGTATAGTTCCCCACGAAAAACTGTTTTTT. The encoded protein is CASSIVPHEKLFF.

This clonotype occurred a few times. This sequence joins TRBV12-3 or TRBV12-4 and TRBJ1-3; D is ambiguous. The ends were cut back, 5 bases at V and 4 bases at J, with 9 bases in the middle. This CDR3 has 13 amino acids. The CDR3 DNA follows: TGTGCCAGCAGTAACAACCTCGGAAACACCATATATTTT. Its translation is CASSNNLGNTIYF.

This clonotype has just a few counts. The V and J genes are TRBV24-1 and TRBJ2-1; 8 bases match TRBD2. CDR1 KGHDR and CDR2 SFDVKD come from the germline V gene. The CDR3 loop spans 15 amino acids. V dropped 4 bases and J dropped 9; count of bases not matched to a gene: 10. The CDR3 loop is CATSERGGGLGEQFF. CDR3 sequence (DNA): TGTGCCACCAGTGAGCGGGGCGGGGGGTTGGGTGAGCAGTTCTTC.

The sample holds a few counts of this clonotype. The rearrangement uses TRBV29-1 and TRBJ2-3; D possibly corresponds to TRBD1 (5 bases). This CDR3 is built from 14 residues. Germline lookup yields CDR1 SQVTM and CDR2 ANQGSEA. With 3 bases removed from V and 0 bases from J, the gap between germline ends came to 10 bases. CDR3 nucleotides: TGCAGCGTTGAGATAGGGGTGAGCACAGATACGCAGTATTTT. It specifies CSVEIGVSTDTQYF.

This rearrangement joins TRBV6-1 to TRBJ2-7; possible D gene TRBD2, 6 bases. Germline V gene data show CDR1 as MNHNS and CDR2 as SASEGT. The CDR3 length is 14 residues. The V and J ends lost 7 bases and 1 base respectively, with 14 bases between them. The CDR3 loop reads CASTPGGLSYEQYF. The CDR3 DNA is TGTGCCAGCACCCCCGGGGGACTTTCCTACGAGCAGTACTTC.

The J gene is TRBJ1-1, the V gene TRBV5-1, with D hard to call. Trimming shortened V by 3 bases and J by 8 bases, and 8 bases separated the two germline ends. Germline V gives CDR1 SGHRS, CDR2 YFSETQ. The CDR3 covers 11 residues. The CDR3 bases are TGCGCCAGCAGCTATCCGGGGGAAGCTTTCTTT. Translating it yields CASSYPGEAFF.

The J gene is TRBJ2-7, the V gene TRBV15; D may match TRBD1 or TRBD2 (5 bases each). Germline CDR1 is LNHNV and CDR2 is YYDKDF (reference sequence). The CDR3 sequence is 12 residues long. V was pared by 9 bases and J by 5 bases, with 14 bases between. The CDR3 sequence is CATRDDRHEQYF. CDR3 bases: TGTGCCACAAGGGACGATCGCCACGAGCAGTACTTC.

Points on this clonotype: At one boundary the junction diverges from the germline segment, which might be a read error. The chain combines TRBV4-2 with TRBJ2-3; D ambiguous. Looked up from germline, CDR1 is LGHNA and CDR2 is YNFKEQ. The CDR3 has 14 amino acids. CDR3 region: CASSPIGSIDTQYF. The CDR3 DNA is TGTGCCAGCAGCCCCATAGGTAGCATAGATACGCAGTATTTT.

This chain links TRBV5-1 with TRBJ2-7; 10 bases align to TRBD1. The trim removed 2 bases at V and 3 bases at J, leaving 8 bases unmatched. CDR3 length equals 16 residues. Looked up from germline, CDR1 is SGHRS and CDR2 is YFSETQ. The chain's CDR3 is CASSFLTGTGVYEQYF. In DNA form, the CDR3 reads TGCGCCAGCAGCTTCCTAACCGGGACAGGGGTCTACGAGCAGTACTTC.

This clonotype was seen a handful of times. V and J are TRBV20-1 and TRBJ2-2; D might be TRBD1 (6 bases). Germline V lookup: CDR1 DFQATT, CDR2 SNEGSKA (reference sequence). The CDR3 is 16 residues long. The germline V and J ends were trimmed by 7 bases and 2 bases, with 20 bases remaining between them. This CDR3 reads CSGSGPGHENTGELFF. Here the CDR3 DNA reads TGCAGTGGATCCGGCCCGGGACACGAAAACACCGGGGAGCTGTTTTTT.

This clonotype turned up a few times. The chain links TRBV18 to TRBJ2-7; D is perhaps TRBD2 (5 bases). The CDR3 contains 13 residues. The V and J ends lost 3 bases and 2 bases respectively, with 8 bases between them. Germline V gene lookup returns CDR1 KGHSH and CDR2 LQKENI. Here the CDR3 reads CASSPTKTYEQYF. The CDR3, as DNA: TGTGCCAGCTCACCGACTAAAACCTACGAGCAGTACTTC.

The chain recombines TRBV12-5 with TRBJ2-2; TRBD2 is a possible D gene (5 bases). Between the trimmed V and J ends, which lost 0 bases and 6 bases, there was a span of 14 bases. Germline V gene data show CDR1 as LGHNT and CDR2 as FRNRAP. The CDR3 totals 16 residues. The CDR3 bases are TGTGCTAGTGGTTTGGTATTTTCGGGGAGTCCCGGGGAGCTGTTTTTT. This codes for CASGLVFSGSPGELFF. Looking up the rest from reference TRBV12-5 and TRBJ2-2 gives the full variable domain: DARVTQTPRHKVTEMGQEVTMRCQPILGHNTVFWYRQTMMQGLELLAYFRNRAPLDDSGMPKDRFSAEMPDATLATLKIQPSEPRDSAVYFCASGLVFSGSPGELFFGEGSRLTVL.

There are a few counts of this clonotype. The chain joins TRBV5-5 to TRBJ2-1, with D maybe TRBD2 (6 bases). The CDR3 runs 13 residues. CDR1 and CDR2 (germline): SGHKS, YYEKEE (reference sequence). Between the trimmed V and J ends, which lost 4 bases and 6 bases, there was a span of 11 bases. The CDR3 protein is CASSVTSSNEQFF. CDR3 coding DNA: TGTGCCAGCAGCGTAACTAGCTCCAATGAGCAGTTCTTC.

The rearrangement joins TRBV12-3 or TRBV12-4 to TRBJ1-2; D is possibly TRBD1 (5 bases). Trimming took 6 bases from V and 0 from J, leaving 14 bases between them. This CDR3 region has 15 residues. The CDR3 nucleotides are TGTGCCAGCAGCTGGGCGGGACGGACTAACTATGGCTACACCTTC. This sequence encodes CASSWAGRTNYGYTF.

The sample holds a few counts of this clonotype. The chain combines TRBV2 with TRBJ1-6, with TRBD1 as a possible D gene (6 bases). There are 13 residues in the CDR3. From germline, CDR1 is SNHLY and CDR2 FYNNEI. Trimming took 4 bases from V and 8 from J, leaving 9 bases between them. CDR3 sequence reads: CASSVDRHSPLHF. CDR3 nucleotides: TGTGCCAGCAGTGTTGACAGGCATTCACCCCTCCACTTT.

This chain uses TRBV5-5 with TRBJ2-3; D is unresolved. V lost 3 bases, J lost 4 bases, and 15 bases lay in between. In germline, CDR1 is SGHKS, CDR2 YYEKEE (reference sequence). The CDR3 runs to 15 residues. The CDR3 bases are TGTGCCAGCAGCTCCAGGCTCGACCGGGCAGATACGCAGTATTTT. Translated, it gives CASSSRLDRADTQYF.

V usage is TRBV7-6 and J usage is TRBJ1-3, with a tentative D call TRBD1 (6 bases). Per the germline V gene, CDR1 is SGHVS and CDR2 is FNYEAQ. The CDR3 covers 15 residues. Trimming stripped 1 base from V and 3 bases from J, with 10 bases between. The CDR3 DNA reads as TGTGCCAGCAGCTTAGAGAGGGGGTATGGAAACACCATATATTTT. It specifies CASSLERGYGNTIYF. Based on the CDR3 plus reference TRBV7-6 and TRBJ1-3, the full variable domain is GAGVSQSPRYKVTKRGQDVALRCDPISGHVSLYWYRQALGQGPEFLTYFNYEAQQDKSGLPNDRFSAERPEGSISTLTIQRTEQRDSAMYRCASSLERGYGNTIYFGEGSWLTVV.

The chain links TRBV3-1 to TRBJ2-3; D is perhaps TRBD2 (5 bases). The V and J ends lost 4 bases and 2 bases respectively, with 13 bases between them. Germline CDR1 reads LGHDT; CDR2 reads YNNKEL (reference sequence). The CDR3 length is 15 residues. The CDR3 is CASSRQTSDTDTQYF. CDR3 sequence (DNA): TGTGCCAGCAGCCGACAAACTAGTGACACAGATACGCAGTATTTT.

The chain employs TRBV20-1 and TRBJ2-1, with a weak D call TRBD2 (6 bases). The germline V and J ends were trimmed by 3 bases and 4 bases, with 10 bases remaining between them. The CDR3 is 13 residues long. The germline gives CDR1 DFQATT, CDR2 SNEGSKA (reference sequence). This chain's CDR3 is CSARGGLYNEQFF. The CDR3 nucleotides are TGCAGTGCTAGGGGGGGACTTTACAATGAGCAGTTCTTC.

This chain joins TRBV12-3 or TRBV12-4 and TRBJ2-5; D unclear. CDR3 length: 13 amino acids. Trimming pared 3 bases from V and 2 bases from J, leaving 7 bases between. CDR3: CASSFVGQETQYF. CDR3 DNA: TGTGCCAGCAGTTTTGTAGGACAAGAGACCCAGTACTTC.

The chain links TRBV29-1 to TRBJ2-1, with TRBD2 identical over 14 bases. Per the germline V gene, CDR1 is SQVTM and CDR2 is ANQGSEA. Trimming removed 3 bases from V and 5 bases from J; junction bases left unmatched: 9. CDR3 length: 17 amino acids. CDR3 region: CSVDGTSGSRRHNEQFF. DNA for the CDR3: TGCAGCGTTGATGGGACTAGCGGGAGTCGGAGGCACAATGAGCAGTTCTTC.

V is TRBV14 and J is TRBJ2-5; a weak D match, TRBD2 (5 bases). Trimming shortened V by 4 bases and J by 6 bases, and 12 bases separated the two germline ends. The germline V gene encodes CDR1 SGHDN and CDR2 FVKESK. The CDR3 sequence is 13 residues long. CDR3: CASSPGGSQTQYF. The CDR3 bases are TGTGCCAGCAGCCCAGGAGGAAGTCAGACCCAGTACTTC.

This chain links TRBV10-3 with TRBJ1-1; unclear D gene. The germline V gene has CDR1 ENHRY and CDR2 SYGVKD. The CDR3 sequence is 12 residues long. The germline V and J ends were trimmed by 2 bases and 11 bases, with 12 bases remaining between them. Written as DNA, the CDR3 is TGTGCCATCAGTGAGACCCCCACCTCCGCTTTCTTT. Its translation: CAISETPTSAFF.

This clonotype has just a few counts. The chain recombines TRBV3-1 with TRBJ2-2; D remains unclear. V was trimmed by 0 bases and J by 5 bases, leaving 7 bases between them. Germline values: CDR1 LGHDT, CDR2 YNNKEL (reference sequence). The CDR3 runs 14 residues. Written as DNA, the CDR3 is TGTGCCAGCAGCCAAGATCCGAGTACCGGGGAGCTGTTTTTT. As protein: CASSQDPSTGELFF.